The 25 T cell receptor beta chains reported below all come from one sample, sequenced in a study of blood T cell repertoires in COVID-19. Sequencing used immunoSEQ multiplex PCR; TCRdb keeps in-frame clones, though not all of them. Of 300,000 or so clones detected, just over 85% appear once; the ten largest clones hold around 4.5%. The sequencing sample was made of PBMCs or T cells enriched from blood (not recorded which). The origin of the receptors is a middle-aged woman with acute COVID-19.

The chain couples TRBV6-5 to TRBJ1-6; D is unresolved. V lost 6 bases and J lost 0, with 9 bases in between. This CDR3 spans 15 amino acids. The germline gives CDR1 MNHEY, CDR2 SVGAGI. CDR3 residues: CASREMSSYNSPLHF. The CDR3 DNA reads as TGTGCCAGCAGGGAGATGAGCTCCTATAATTCACCCCTCCACTTT.

The V call is TRBV13, the J call TRBJ2-1; 10 positions agree with TRBD2. From germline, CDR1 is PRHDT and CDR2 FYEKMQ (reference sequence). After removal of 0 bases from V and 10 bases from J, the junction contained 6 bases not matched to a gene. This CDR3 has 15 residues. The CDR3 nucleotides read TGTGCCAGCAGCTTAGGGCTAGCGGGAGTCAGGGAGCAGTTCTTC. It specifies CASSLGLAGVREQFF.

The rearrangement uses TRBV9 and TRBJ2-2; D unresolved. Germline values: CDR1 SGDLS, CDR2 YYNGEE. Trimming stripped 0 bases from V and 1 base from J, with 7 bases between. This CDR3 contains 15 residues. CDR3 loop: CASSVGSGNTGELFF. The CDR3, as DNA: TGTGCCAGCAGCGTAGGTTCAGGGAACACCGGGGAGCTGTTTTTT.

This chain connects TRBV2 to TRBJ1-4; 10 bases match TRBD1. V gave up 7 bases and J gave up 5 bases; unmatched junction bases: 10. Per the germline V gene, CDR1 is SNHLY and CDR2 is FYNNEI. This CDR3 spans 16 amino acids. DNA for the CDR3: TGTGCCAGCATGAAGACAGGGGGCCGAGGAAATGAAAAACTGTTTTTT. Translating it yields CASMKTGGRGNEKLFF. Looking up the rest from reference TRBV2 and TRBJ1-4 gives the full variable domain: EPEVTQTPSHQVTQMGQEVILRCVPISNHLYFYWYRQILGQKVEFLVSFYNNEISEKSEIFDDQFSVERPDGSNFTLKIRSTKLEDSAMYFCASMKTGGRGNEKLFFGSGTQLSVL.

The rearrangement uses TRBV25-1 and TRBJ2-1; TRBD2 agrees at 11 bases. The CDR3 length is 15 residues. CDR1 is MGHDK, CDR2 SYGVNS, per germline. The J segment lost 8 bases and the V segment lost 4 bases, leaving 7 bases of the junction unmatched. The CDR3 coding sequence is TGTGCCAGCAGTGGTACTAGCGGGAGTGCCTATGAGCAGTTCTTC. This translates into CASSGTSGSAYEQFF.

The chain joins TRBV10-3 to TRBJ2-3; 9 bases match TRBD2. The J segment lost 1 base and the V segment lost 7 bases, leaving 9 bases of the junction unmatched. Looked up from germline, CDR1 is ENHRY and CDR2 is SYGVKD. The CDR3 is 16 amino acids. The CDR3 region is CAIKAGGNRGTDTQYF. The CDR3, as DNA: TGTGCCATCAAAGCGGGGGGCAACCGCGGCACAGATACGCAGTATTTT.

V gene TRBV18 combines with J gene TRBJ2-2; 7 nucleotides agree with TRBD1. CDR3 size: 14 residues. Germline CDR1 is KGHSH and CDR2 is LQKENI. J lost 1 base, V lost 7 bases, and 3 bases had no gene match. CDR3 sequence: CASFYRGNTGELFF. CDR3 bases: TGTGCCAGCTTCTACAGGGGGAACACCGGGGAGCTGTTTTTT.

J is TRBJ1-4 and V is TRBV6-5; D is perhaps TRBD1 (6 bases). CDR1 and CDR2 from the germline V gene are MNHEY and SVGAGI. V was clipped by 6 bases and J by 8 bases, with 13 bases between them. The CDR3 has 13 residues. The DNA for the CDR3 is TGTGCCAGCAGAACAGGGACCCGAGAAAAACTGTTTTTT. Protein: CASRTGTREKLFF.

This clone came up once. The chain has TRBV18 and TRBJ1-4; possible D gene TRBD1, 5 bases. This CDR3 contains 13 residues. Trimming left V 3 bases short and J 5 bases short, with 7 bases between. CDR1 KGHSH and CDR2 LQKENI come from the germline V gene. The CDR3 DNA sequence: TGTGCCAGCTCACCGGCAGGGAATGAAAAACTGTTTTTT. Encoded protein: CASSPAGNEKLFF. Using reference TRBV18 and TRBJ1-4 for the parts outside the CDR3, the full variable domain is NAGVMQNPRHLVRRRGQEARLRCSPMKGHSHVYWYRQLPEEGLKFMVYLQKENIIDESGMPKERFSAEFPKEGPSILRIQQVVRGDSAAYFCASSPAGNEKLFFGSGTQLSVL.

This clone showed up just once. The genes are TRBV3-1 (or the pseudogene TRBV3-2) and TRBJ2-1; 11 nucleotides align to TRBD2. This CDR3 has 14 amino acids. Germline-derived CDR1 and CDR2 are LGHDT and YNNKEL (reference sequence). Unmatched junction bases numbered 5, after V lost 7 bases and J lost 6 bases. CDR3 amino acids: CASKDSGRVNEQFF. The DNA of the CDR3 is TGTGCCAGCAAGGATAGCGGGAGGGTCAATGAGCAGTTCTTC.

This clone was seen more than once but under ten times. The chain employs TRBV9 and TRBJ1-1, with D hard to call. This CDR3 region has 16 residues. CDR1 SGDLS and CDR2 YYNGEE come from the germline V gene. Trimming cost V 4 bases and J 0 bases, with 16 bases left between them. The CDR3 DNA follows: TGTGCCAGCAGCCCCGTGGTTGCGAGGATGAACACTGAAGCTTTCTTT. This codes for CASSPVVARMNTEAFF.

A single count supports this clone. The rearrangement joins TRBV29-1 to TRBJ2-1, with TRBD2 matching over 9 bases. CDR1 is SQVTM, CDR2 ANQGSEA, per germline. The CDR3 is 13 residues long. The trim removed 3 bases at V and 8 bases at J, leaving 5 bases unmatched. CDR3 sequence reads: CSVELAGDHEQFF. The CDR3 coding sequence is TGCAGCGTTGAGTTAGCGGGAGATCATGAGCAGTTCTTC.

This sequence joins TRBV13 and TRBJ1-1; possible D gene TRBD1, 5 bases. The V end was cut by 3 bases, the J end by 1 base, with 9 bases between. Germline assignment: CDR1 PRHDT and CDR2 FYEKMQ (reference sequence). The length of the CDR3 is 14 residues. CDR3 protein: CASSFGGRNTEAFF. The CDR3 DNA follows: TGTGCCAGCAGCTTCGGGGGTAGGAACACTGAAGCTTTCTTT.

The chain combines TRBV4-3 with TRBJ1-1, with D tentatively TRBD1 (6 bases). This CDR3 spans 15 amino acids. V lost 2 bases and J lost 0, with 10 bases in between. Germline loops: CDR1 LGHNA, CDR2 YSLEER. CDR3 nucleotides: TGCGCCAGCAGCCAATCGGGACAACTGAACACTGAAGCTTTCTTT. This gives the protein CASSQSGQLNTEAFF.

This rearrangement joins TRBV5-1 to TRBJ2-7, with unresolved D. Germline V gene lookup returns CDR1 SGHRS and CDR2 YFSETQ. Trimming pared 2 bases from V and 5 bases from J, leaving 14 bases between. The CDR3 spans 14 residues. CDR3 bases: TGCGCCAGCAGCTTCGTCTCCGGAGTAGACGAGCAGTACTTC. Translating it yields CASSFVSGVDEQYF.

The chain employs TRBV19 and TRBJ1-5; 8 bases are shared with TRBD1. From germline, CDR1 is LNHDA and CDR2 SQIVND (reference sequence). Losses at the gene ends were 6 bases for V and 0 bases for J; bases not matched to a gene: 10. CDR3 length: 17 residues. In nucleotides, the CDR3 is TGTGCCAGTAGAATCGGCTGGACAGGGCTTAGCAATCAGCCCCAGCATTTT. Its translation: CASRIGWTGLSNQPQHF.

The V call is TRBV4-3, the J call TRBJ2-7; 9 positions match TRBD1. The V segment lost 4 bases and the J segment 0 bases; nucleotides outside the gene matches: 1. Looked up from germline, CDR1 is LGHNA and CDR2 is YSLEER. The CDR3 contains 14 residues. The CDR3 reads CASSRDRVSYEQYF. Here the CDR3 DNA reads TGCGCCAGCAGCCGGGACAGGGTCTCCTACGAGCAGTACTTC.

This chain connects TRBV9 to TRBJ2-7, with D maybe TRBD1 (6 bases). The CDR3 consists of 13 residues. V gave up 5 bases and J gave up 2 bases, with 11 bases separating them. Germline-derived CDR1 and CDR2 are SGDLS and YYNGEE. The CDR3 here is CASRQGVAYEQYF. The CDR3 DNA sequence: TGTGCCAGCAGACAGGGTGTAGCCTACGAGCAGTACTTC.

The chain is built from TRBV19 and TRBJ1-3; 7 nucleotides align to TRBD1. V lost 8 bases to trimming and J lost 0 bases; unmatched junction nucleotides: 4. Per germline, CDR1 LNHDA and CDR2 SQIVND (reference sequence). The CDR3 is 14 residues long. This chain's CDR3 is CASEDRLSGNTIYF. The CDR3 nucleotides are TGTGCCAGTGAGGACAGGCTCTCTGGAAACACCATATATTTT. The full variable domain, with the rest looked up from reference TRBV19 and TRBJ1-3, is DGGITQSPKYLFRKEGQNVTLSCEQNLNHDAMYWYRQDPGQGLRLIYYSQIVNDFQKGDIAEGYSVSREKKESFPLTVTSAQKNPTAFYLCASEDRLSGNTIYFGEGSWLTVV.

This chain connects TRBV6-2 or TRBV6-3 to TRBJ2-7, with 12 bases fitting TRBD1. The V gene end was trimmed by 5 bases and the J gene end by 5 bases; junction bases not matched to a gene: 13. Germline CDR1 is MNHEY and CDR2 is SVGEGT. The CDR3 has 17 amino acids. CDR3 in DNA: TGTGCCAGCAGTCAAACCGGGACAGGGGGCAGACGGCACGAGCAGTACTTC. Amino acids: CASSQTGTGGRRHEQYF.

The chain recombines TRBV7-6 with TRBJ2-7; TRBD2 matches 8 bases. Germline trimming cut 1 base from V and 2 bases from J; bases unmatched to any gene: 7. From germline, CDR1 is SGHVS and CDR2 FNYEAQ. CDR3 length equals 16 residues. For the CDR3, the DNA is TGTGCCAGCAGCTTAGAGGCCAGCGGGGGAACCTACGAGCAGTACTTC. Amino acid sequence: CASSLEASGGTYEQYF.

The gene calls are TRBV7-8 and TRBJ2-4; 10 nucleotides agree with TRBD2. Trimming at V came to 0 bases and at J to 5 bases, leaving 13 bases not matched to a gene. The CDR3 consists of 19 residues. CDR1 SGHVS and CDR2 FQNEAQ come from the germline V gene. CDR3 sequence: CASSLALLAGPRLENIQYF. The CDR3 bases are TGTGCCAGCAGCTTAGCGCTACTAGCGGGACCTAGATTGGAAAACATTCAGTACTTC.

In this sample, this clone turned up many times. The V and J genes are TRBV28 and TRBJ2-7; weak D call: TRBD1 (6 bases). Deletions cut 6 bases from V and 2 bases from J, with 14 bases between. This CDR3 has 14 residues. Looked up from germline, CDR1 is MDHEN and CDR2 is SYDVKM. This CDR3 is CASSHQKGAYEQYF. The CDR3 DNA sequence: TGTGCCAGCAGCCACCAAAAGGGGGCCTACGAGCAGTACTTC.

The chain carries TRBV5-4 and TRBJ2-7; tentative D call: TRBD2 (7 bases). Trimming left V 0 bases short and J 2 bases short, with 15 bases between. There are 16 residues in the CDR3. Germline CDR1 and CDR2: SGHNT and YYREEE (reference sequence). CDR3 DNA: TGTGCCAGCAGCTTGGGTGGCGCGGGGGCAACCTACGAGCAGTACTTC. Encoded protein: CASSLGGAGATYEQYF.

The rearrangement joins TRBV4-2 to TRBJ2-7; TRBD1 agrees at 8 bases. The CDR3 is 13 amino acids. Trimming at V came to 8 bases and at J to 6 bases, leaving 9 bases not matched to a gene. Germline loops: CDR1 LGHNA, CDR2 YNFKEQ. The CDR3 protein is CASGGGQGGEQYF. The CDR3 coding sequence is TGTGCCAGCGGGGGCGGACAGGGTGGCGAGCAGTACTTC.